This is a list of T cell receptor beta chains from one sample in a study of T cell changes during pregnancy in multiple sclerosis. The protocol was immunoSEQ multiplex PCR, while the TCRdb copy is restricted to in-frame clones and leaves out a portion. The sample includes roughly 93,000 clones, about 91% of them seen just once. This specimen consisted of peripheral blood, obtained after pregnancy. These receptors came from a female donor in good health, enrolled as a control in a pregnancy study. The CDR3 runs from the conserved cysteine through the conserved F or W. The D gene is left open where the match is weak.

CDR3 protein,CDR3 DNA,J gene,D gene,V gene,CDR3 length
CARSGDRGTYSYNEQFF,TGTGCCAGAAGCGGGGACAGGGGAACCTACTCCTACAATGAGCAGTTCTTC,TRBJ2-1,TRBD1,TRBV5-3,17
CASSLGAGGRLGEQFF,TGTGCCAGCAGCTTAGGGGCGGGGGGGCGGTTAGGTGAGCAGTTCTTC,TRBJ2-1,TRBD2,TRBV13,16
CASRASGTDNSPLHF,TGTGCCAGCAGAGCTTCCGGGACAGATAATTCACCCCTCCACTTT,TRBJ1-6,TRBD1,TRBV6-1,15
CAWSVLLGSGNTIYF,TGTGCCTGGAGTGTACTGCTAGGCTCTGGAAACACCATATATTTT,TRBJ1-3,-,TRBV30,15
CASSFPRQGYFYEQYF,TGTGCCAGCAGTTTCCCTCGACAGGGCTATTTCTACGAGCAGTACTTC,TRBJ2-7,TRBD1,TRBV28,16
CASNRGASHTQYF,TGTGCCAGCAATCGGGGGGCCTCCCATACGCAGTATTTT,TRBJ2-3,-,TRBV14,13
CSVRQAYEQYF,TGCAGTGTAAGACAGGCCTACGAGCAGTACTTC,TRBJ2-7,-,TRBV20-1,11
CASSQGQGYEQYF,TGTGCCAGCAGCCAAGGACAGGGCTACGAGCAGTACTTC,TRBJ2-7,TRBD1,TRBV9,13
CASSSSSAVSYEQYF,TGTGCCAGCAGCTCGTCATCGGCGGTCTCCTACGAGCAGTACTTC,TRBJ2-7,-,TRBV7-9,15
CASSLGTGNRIYGYTF,TGCGCCAGCAGCTTGGGGACAGGGAACCGCATCTATGGCTACACCTTC,TRBJ1-2,TRBD1,TRBV5-1,16
CASSWVSRGPGYYNEQFF,TGTGCCAGCAGCTGGGTCTCGCGGGGGCCCGGATACTACAATGAGCAGTTCTTC,TRBJ2-1,-,TRBV7-9,18
CASSLVGRERTDTQYF,TGTGCCAGCAGCTTAGTTGGCCGGGAACGAACAGATACGCAGTATTTT,TRBJ2-3,-,TRBV7-9,16
CATFSHGDLTANYGYTF,TGCGCCACCTTCTCTCACGGGGATTTAACTGCTAACTATGGCTACACCTTC,TRBJ1-2,-,TRBV10-2,17
CASSQDRTSGYTF,TGTGCCAGCAGCCAAGATCGAACAAGTGGCTACACCTTC,TRBJ1-2,-,TRBV14,13
CASSPPWGGRSNTGELFF,TGTGCCAGCAGCCCACCCTGGGGGGGCAGATCGAACACCGGGGAGCTGTTTTTT,TRBJ2-2,-,TRBV7-9,18
CASSYPLAGGSTDTQYF,TGTGCCAGCAGTTACCCTTTAGCGGGGGGGAGCACAGATACGCAGTATTTT,TRBJ2-3,TRBD2,TRBV6-7,17
CASSLGDRLTGELFF,TGTGCCAGCAGTTTAGGGGACAGACTAACCGGGGAGCTGTTTTTT,TRBJ2-2,TRBD1,TRBV28,15
CASTLSGGTDTQYF,TGTGCCAGTACCCTTAGCGGGGGCACAGATACGCAGTATTTT,TRBJ2-3,TRBD2,TRBV19,14
CASSQVTGTYGYTF,TGTGCCAGCAGCCAAGTGACAGGGACGTATGGCTACACCTTC,TRBJ1-2,TRBD1,TRBV14,14
CASGPNGRNEQFF,TGTGCCAGCGGCCCGAACGGGAGGAATGAGCAGTTCTTC,TRBJ2-1,TRBD2,TRBV27,13
CASSSGHGSGNTIYF,TGTGCTAGCAGCTCAGGACACGGCTCTGGAAACACCATATATTTT,TRBJ1-3,-,TRBV7-7,15
CASSPQTSGGELEQFF,TGTGCCAGCTCACCCCAAACTAGCGGGGGGGAGTTGGAACAGTTCTTC,TRBJ2-1,TRBD2,TRBV18,16
CASSSTGGVNTEAFF,TGTGCCAGTAGTTCGACAGGGGGCGTCAACACTGAAGCTTTCTTT,TRBJ1-1,TRBD1,TRBV19,15
CAISEPGLAGGRSDTQYF,TGTGCCATCAGTGAGCCGGGACTAGCGGGGGGGCGGTCAGATACGCAGTATTTT,TRBJ2-3,TRBD2,TRBV10-3,18
CASLDRARGYTF,TGTGCCAGCTTGGACAGGGCGCGGGGCTACACCTTC,TRBJ1-2,TRBD1,TRBV6-5,12
CASSDSGLPNYGYTF,TGTGCCAGCAGTGACTCGGGGCTTCCTAACTATGGCTACACCTTC,TRBJ1-2,-,TRBV6-4,15
CAISGQGVISGNTIYF,TGTGCCATCAGTGGTCAGGGCGTTATCTCTGGAAACACCATATATTTT,TRBJ1-3,-,TRBV10-3,16